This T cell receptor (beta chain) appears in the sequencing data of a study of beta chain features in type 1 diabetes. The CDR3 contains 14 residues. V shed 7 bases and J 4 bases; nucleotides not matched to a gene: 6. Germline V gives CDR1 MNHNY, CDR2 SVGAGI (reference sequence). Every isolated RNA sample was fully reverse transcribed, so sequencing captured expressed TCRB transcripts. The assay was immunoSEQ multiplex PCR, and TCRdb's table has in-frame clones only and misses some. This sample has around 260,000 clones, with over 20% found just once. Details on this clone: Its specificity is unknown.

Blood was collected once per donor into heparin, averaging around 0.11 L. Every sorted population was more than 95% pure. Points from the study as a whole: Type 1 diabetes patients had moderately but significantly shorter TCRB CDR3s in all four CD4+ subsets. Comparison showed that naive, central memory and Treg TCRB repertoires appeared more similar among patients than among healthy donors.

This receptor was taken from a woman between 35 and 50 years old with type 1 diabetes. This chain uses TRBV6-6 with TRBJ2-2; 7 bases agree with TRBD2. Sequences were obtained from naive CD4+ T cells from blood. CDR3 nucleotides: TGTGCCAGCATCGGAGCGGGGACCACCGGGGAGCTGTTTTTT. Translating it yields CASIGAGTTGELFF.